Each of the 29 T cell receptor beta chains below was sequenced from the same sample in a study of control samples from healthy donors and cancer patients. The data were produced by immunoSEQ multiplex PCR, yet TCRdb's version contains in-frame clones alone and is incomplete. In the table there are fewer than 200,000 clones, just over 90% of which are singletons. Sequences were obtained from blood. Receptors were obtained from a man younger than 45 in good health.

This clone appeared once. Here the CDR3 omits its conserved ending phenylalanine or tryptophan, so a read error is the likely source. The DNA is omitted, as the CDR3 cannot be located on it reliably, and the CDR3 follows TCRdb's listing. The chain joins TRBV7-9 to TRBJ1-3. Germline V gene sequence: CDR1 SEHNR, CDR2 FQNEAQ (reference sequence). From its first to its last residue, the CDR3 has 11 amino acids. The CDR3 sequence: CASSLGVPLGV.

This clone has only one observation. The chain employs TRBV29-1 and TRBJ1-4; TRBD1 agrees at 7 bases. The ends lost 8 bases at V and 7 bases at J; junction bases unmatched: 13. Germline V CDR1 and CDR2: SQVTM, ANQGSEA. CDR3 length: 14 amino acids. CDR3 sequence reads: CSFTQGRWFEKLFF. CDR3 DNA: TGCAGCTTCACACAGGGGCGCTGGTTTGAAAAACTGTTTTTT.

The chain has TRBV18 and TRBJ2-7, with D unclear. The germline V and J ends were trimmed by 3 bases and 6 bases, with 9 bases remaining between them. There are 12 residues in the CDR3. Germline assignment: CDR1 KGHSH and CDR2 LQKENI. The DNA of the CDR3 is TGTGCCAGCTCACCCCAAAGCGCCGAGCAGTACTTC. Its protein product is CASSPQSAEQYF.

This clone turned up a few times. The J gene is TRBJ1-1, the V gene TRBV7-2; D ambiguous. V lost 4 bases and J 3 bases, leaving 9 bases between the germline ends. Germline-derived CDR1 and CDR2 are SGHTA and FQGNSA. CDR3 length equals 13 residues. CDR3 DNA sequence: TGTGCCAGCAGCTACCGGGTCGACACTGAAGCTTTCTTT. Protein: CASSYRVDTEAFF.

This chain connects TRBV27 to TRBJ2-7; D is unclear. In germline, CDR1 is MNHEY, CDR2 SMNVEV (reference sequence). The CDR3 covers 16 residues. V lost 0 bases to trimming and J lost 0 bases, with 12 bases between them. This CDR3 is CASSLSGQLSSYEQYF. In DNA, the CDR3 is TGTGCCAGCAGTTTATCTGGCCAGCTCAGCTCCTACGAGCAGTACTTC.

V usage is TRBV5-8 and J usage is TRBJ1-1; a possible D gene is TRBD1 (6 bases). Germline V gives CDR1 SGHTS, CDR2 YDEGEE. V was trimmed by 3 bases and J by 1 base, leaving 22 bases between them. The CDR3 runs 18 residues. CDR3 coding DNA: TGTGCCAGCAGCTACCTCAGGGGAGCCCCCAGAACGAACACTGAAGCTTTCTTT. It encodes CASSYLRGAPRTNTEAFF. The variable domain in full, with the rest retrieved from reference TRBV5-8 and TRBJ1-1, is EAGVTQSPTHLIKTRGQQATLRCSPISGHTSVYWYQQALGLGLQFLLWYDEGEERNRGNFPPRFSGRQFPNYSSELNVNALELEDSALYLCASSYLRGAPRTNTEAFFGQGTRLTVV.

V gene TRBV30 combines with J gene TRBJ1-2, with TRBD1 matching over 12 bases. Germline V gives CDR1 GTSNPN, CDR2 SVGIG (reference sequence). V trimming: 7 bases; J trimming: 8 bases; junction bases outside the gene matches: 8. CDR3 size: 13 residues. The CDR3 sequence is CAFRDRGRRGYTF. The DNA of the CDR3 is TGTGCCTTCCGGGACAGGGGGCGTCGGGGCTACACCTTC. The whole variable domain, remainder taken from reference TRBV30 and TRBJ1-2, is SQTIHQWPATLVQPVGSPLSLECTVEGTSNPNLYWYRQAAGRGLQLLFYSVGIGQISSEVPQNLSASRPQDRQFILSSKKLLLSDSGFYLCAFRDRGRRGYTFGSGTRLTVV.

The chain combines TRBV10-3 with TRBJ1-6; D is uncertain. V was cut by 3 bases and J by 0 bases, with 9 bases left in between. CDR3 length equals 16 residues. CDR1 and CDR2 from the germline V gene are ENHRY and SYGVKD. In DNA, the CDR3 is TGTGCCATCAGTGACGGCGAGAGCTCCTATAATTCACCCCTCCACTTT. Translated: CAISDGESSYNSPLHF.

This clone was seen a single time. This chain joins TRBV11-2 and TRBJ2-2; D is unclear. CDR1 SGHAT and CDR2 FQNNGV come from the germline V gene. V was trimmed by 3 bases and J by 6 bases, leaving 11 bases between them. This CDR3 contains 14 residues. Here the CDR3 DNA reads TGTGCCAGCAGCTTGGCTTGGTCACCCGGGGAGCTGTTTTTT. Residues: CASSLAWSPGELFF.

CDR3 amino acids: CASSRVILATGDNSPLHF. The CDR3, as DNA: TGTGCCAGTTCCCGAGTCATCTTGGCGACAGGCGATAATTCACCCCTCCACTTT. The chain carries TRBV27 and TRBJ1-6; perhaps TRBD1 as D (6 bases). Germline V gene lookup returns CDR1 MNHEY and CDR2 SMNVEV (reference sequence). This CDR3 spans 18 amino acids. The V and J ends lost 9 bases and 5 bases respectively, with 26 bases between them.

The chain couples TRBV11-2 to TRBJ1-1; D remains ambiguous. This CDR3 is 14 amino acids long. The germline V gene has CDR1 SGHAT and CDR2 FQNNGV. Trimming cost V 1 base and J 0 bases, with 6 bases left between them. CDR3 amino acids: CASSLARVNTEAFF. The DNA for the CDR3 is TGTGCCAGCAGCTTAGCCAGAGTGAACACTGAAGCTTTCTTT.

The chain recombines TRBV27 with TRBJ2-7; TRBD1 matches at 10 bases. Germline lookup yields CDR1 MNHEY and CDR2 SMNVEV (reference sequence). V lost 6 bases and J lost 4; bases outside the gene matches: 6. CDR3 size: 14 residues. The DNA for the CDR3 is TGTGCCAGCAGCCGGGACAGGGGAGTTTACGAGCAGTACTTC. It yields the protein CASSRDRGVYEQYF.

V is TRBV4-1 and J is TRBJ1-2; D unresolved. Germline V gene lookup returns CDR1 MGHRA and CDR2 YSYEKL. CDR3 length: 12 amino acids. Trimming removed 4 bases at V and 5 bases at J, with 8 bases between. CDR3 in DNA: TGCGCCAGCAGCCTTGGGCAGTATGGCTACACCTTC. Its protein product is CASSLGQYGYTF.

The chain recombines TRBV11-3 with TRBJ2-1, with TRBD1 matching over 10 bases. CDR1 and CDR2 from the germline V gene are SGHNT and YENEEA. Trimming took 4 bases from V and 3 from J; bases not matched to a gene: 3. The CDR3 runs to 15 residues. The CDR3 nucleotides read TGTGCCAGCAGCTCAGGGACAGGGGTCTACAATGAGCAGTTCTTC. It yields the protein CASSSGTGVYNEQFF.

The chain is built from TRBV7-8 and TRBJ2-7, with a tentative D call TRBD2 (7 bases). The CDR3 is 15 amino acids. CDR1 and CDR2 (germline): SGHVS, FQNEAQ. V was shortened by 2 bases and J by 0 bases, with 11 bases between the two germline ends. The CDR3 DNA is TGTGCCAGCAGCTTAAGTGCGGGGGCCTCCTACGAGCAGTACTTC. Translated, it gives CASSLSAGASYEQYF.

This clone was seen a single time. The chain carries TRBV21-1 and TRBJ1-1. TRBV21-1 is reported as a pseudogene. CDR3 size: 13 residues. CDR3 loop: CASTFEPNTEAFF. Here the CDR3 DNA reads TGTGCCAGCACCTTCGAGCCTAACACTGAAGCTTTCTTT.

J is TRBJ2-1 and V is TRBV5-6; D uncertain. V lost 4 bases, J lost 0 bases, and 14 bases lay in between. There are 16 residues in the CDR3. Germline V gene data show CDR1 as SGHDT and CDR2 as YYEEEE. Written as DNA, the CDR3 is TGTGCCAGCAGCCGGACGGCTGCCAGCTCCTACAATGAGCAGTTCTTC. Protein product: CASSRTAASSYNEQFF.

This clone has more than one count but fewer than ten. The J gene is TRBJ2-1, the V gene TRBV11-2, with a weak D call TRBD1 (6 bases). The CDR3 is 14 amino acids. Trimming left V 0 bases short and J 6 bases short, with 9 bases between. The germline gives CDR1 SGHAT, CDR2 FQNNGV. The CDR3 DNA follows: TGTGCCAGCAGCTTAGACAGGGGCCCCAATGAGCAGTTCTTC. It is translated as CASSLDRGPNEQFF. Using reference TRBV11-2 and TRBJ2-1 for the parts outside the CDR3, the full variable domain is EAGVAQSPRYKIIEKRQSVAFWCNPISGHATLYWYQQILGQGPKLLIQFQNNGVVDDSQLPKDRFSAERLKGVDSTLKIQPAKLEDSAVYLCASSLDRGPNEQFFGPGTRLTVL.

The J gene is TRBJ1-1, the V gene TRBV6-2 or TRBV6-3; D is ambiguous. V gave up 6 bases and J gave up 4 bases, with 9 bases separating them. Per the germline V gene, CDR1 is MNHEY and CDR2 is SVGEGT. This CDR3 has 12 residues. The CDR3: CASSSPGTEAFF. Written as DNA, the CDR3 is TGTGCCAGCAGCTCTCCGGGCACTGAAGCTTTCTTT.

The chain employs TRBV6-6 and TRBJ1-5, with D perhaps TRBD1 (6 bases). The V gene's germline CDR1 is MNHNY and CDR2 SVGAGI (reference sequence). V lost 6 bases and J lost 2, with 17 bases in between. The CDR3 loop spans 16 amino acids. CDR3 region: CASSLSQDRRNQPQHF. CDR3 nucleotide sequence: TGTGCCAGCAGCCTCAGTCAAGACAGGCGCAATCAGCCCCAGCATTTT.

This clone occurred once. The V gene is TRBV7-8, the J gene TRBJ1-6, with a weak D call TRBD1 (5 bases). This CDR3 spans 16 amino acids. The germline CDR1 and CDR2 sequences are SGHVS and FQNEAQ. V was shortened by 0 bases and J by 7 bases, with 13 bases between the two germline ends. CDR3 DNA sequence: TGTGCCAGCAGCTTAGCCCGGGGGACGGGGAATTCACCCCTCCACTTT. Translation gives CASSLARGTGNSPLHF.

This sequence joins TRBV25-1 and TRBJ2-5; 11 positions agree with TRBD1. The CDR3 covers 14 residues. After removal of 7 bases from V and 4 bases from J, the junction contained 5 bases not matched to a gene. The V gene's germline CDR1 is MGHDK and CDR2 SYGVNS. CDR3 DNA sequence: TGTGCCAGCATTGGACAGGGGGCGGGAGAGACCCAGTACTTC. Translation: CASIGQGAGETQYF. Variable domain in full (rest from reference TRBV25-1 and TRBJ2-5): EADIYQTPRYLVIGTGKKITLECSQTMGHDKMYWYQQDPGMELHLIHYSYGVNSTEKGDLSSESTVSRIRTEHFPLTLESARPSHTSQYLCASIGQGAGETQYFGPGTRLLVL.

The chain is built from TRBV12-5 and TRBJ1-5; D ambiguous. V lost 6 bases, J lost 2 bases, and 11 bases lay in between. Per germline, CDR1 LGHNT and CDR2 FRNRAP. This CDR3 contains 14 residues. CDR3 sequence reads: CASGGLAGNQPQHF. In DNA, the CDR3 is TGTGCTAGTGGCGGGCTAGCAGGCAATCAGCCCCAGCATTTT.

The chain employs TRBV11-2 and TRBJ2-7; no clear D gene. The CDR3 has 13 residues. The V gene lost 5 bases and the J gene lost 3 bases, with 11 bases spanning the gap. Germline V CDR1 and CDR2: SGHAT, FQNNGV. CDR3 sequence reads: CASSAYGHYEQYF. The CDR3, as DNA: TGTGCCAGCAGCGCGTACGGGCACTACGAGCAGTACTTC.

The chain uses TRBV2 and TRBJ1-2, with 8 bases matching TRBD1. The CDR3 consists of 14 residues. Trimming cost V 2 bases and J 4 bases; bases outside gene matches: 3. Germline-derived CDR1 and CDR2 are SNHLY and FYNNEI. CDR3 in amino acids: CASSERTGPYGYTF. CDR3 bases: TGTGCCAGCAGTGAAAGGACAGGGCCCTATGGCTACACCTTC.

The chain couples TRBV11-2 to TRBJ2-2, with D possibly TRBD1 on 6 matching bases. Germline V gives CDR1 SGHAT, CDR2 FQNNGV. With 8 bases removed from V and 0 bases from J, the gap between germline ends came to 16 bases. The CDR3 length is 16 residues. The CDR3 loop reads CASRPPGQANTGELFF. The CDR3 nucleotides are TGTGCCAGCCGTCCTCCGGGACAAGCGAACACCGGGGAGCTGTTTTTT.

The chain has TRBV4-3 and TRBJ1-2, with 7 bases aligning to TRBD1. Germline CDR1 is LGHNA and CDR2 is YSLEER. The CDR3 length is 17 residues. Trimming removed 2 bases from V and 4 bases from J; junction bases left unmatched: 13. The CDR3 loop is CASSQLGQAVLSYGYTF. In DNA, the CDR3 is TGCGCCAGCAGCCAATTAGGACAGGCCGTTTTGAGCTATGGCTACACCTTC.

This clone was found a few times. The rearrangement uses TRBV6-5 and TRBJ1-2; 11 bases align to TRBD1. Germline CDR1 reads MNHEY; CDR2 reads SVGAGI. CDR3 length: 15 residues. V was pared by 6 bases and J by 5 bases, with 8 bases of the junction left unmatched. The chain's CDR3 is CASSRDRGLGYGYTF. The CDR3 region has the DNA TGTGCCAGCAGCAGGGACAGGGGGTTAGGGTATGGCTACACCTTC.

V and J are TRBV12-3 or TRBV12-4 and TRBJ2-2; D gene uncertain. This CDR3 comprises 13 residues. The V end was cut by 2 bases, the J end by 4 bases, with 5 bases between. The CDR3 loop is CASSLRSTGELFF. In DNA, the CDR3 is TGTGCCAGCAGTTTACGGAGCACCGGGGAGCTGTTTTTT.